Each of the 32 T cell receptor beta chains below was sequenced from the same sample in a study of T cells after yellow fever vaccination. TCRdb re-analysed the 5' RACE reads in MiXCR, keeping a single row per CDR3 protein. This table holds almost 600,000 distinct CDR3 sequences, 13% found once. The sequences come from PBMCs, collected on the day of the yellow fever booster vaccination. The receptors were gathered from a man aged 25-45 years who received the YFV17D yellow fever vaccine.

The J gene is TRBJ2-7, the V gene TRBV28; the match to TRBD2 covers 12 bases. CDR1 MDHEN and CDR2 SYDVKM come from the germline V gene. The trim removed 5 bases at V and 7 bases at J, leaving 12 bases unmatched. The CDR3 is made up of 16 amino acids. CDR3 residues: CASSRASGLAGKEQYF. For the CDR3, the DNA is TGTGCCAGCAGTCGCGCCTCGGGACTAGCGGGCAAAGAGCAGTACTTC.

The V call is TRBV4-3, the J call TRBJ2-1; TRBD2 might be the D (5 bases). With 0 bases removed from V and 5 bases from J, the gap between germline ends came to 20 bases. Germline values: CDR1 LGHNA, CDR2 YSLEER. This CDR3 has 18 amino acids. The CDR3 DNA follows: TGCGCCAGCAGCCAAGATCCCTACAGTGCTAGCCAGAACAATGAGCAGTTCTTC. Translated, it gives CASSQDPYSASQNNEQFF.

This sequence joins TRBV12-3 or TRBV12-4 and TRBJ2-1, with 8 bases aligning to TRBD1. The V gene end was trimmed by 6 bases and the J gene end by 0 bases; junction bases not matched to a gene: 10. The CDR3 runs to 17 residues. The CDR3 region is CASSSTAGGISYNEQFF. The CDR3 DNA follows: TGTGCCAGCAGCTCTACAGCAGGGGGCATCTCCTACAATGAGCAGTTCTTC.

The gene calls are TRBV19 and TRBJ1-2; 7 bases agree with TRBD1. Trimming removed 5 bases from V and 1 base from J; junction bases left unmatched: 10. Germline V lookup: CDR1 LNHDA, CDR2 SQIVND (reference sequence). CDR3 length equals 16 residues. Here the CDR3 reads CASSPGPGQLNYGYTF. DNA of the CDR3: TGTGCCAGTAGTCCCGGGCCGGGACAGCTTAACTATGGCTACACCTTC.

This sequence joins TRBV19 and TRBJ2-5; D is uncertain. The CDR3 consists of 13 residues. Trimming took 6 bases from V and 5 from J, leaving 13 bases between them. The germline gives CDR1 LNHDA, CDR2 SQIVND (reference sequence). The CDR3, as DNA: TGTGCCAGTAGCAACATGCTCGGGGAGACCCAGTACTTC. Translation: CASSNMLGETQYF.

The CDR3 loop is CSVEQGAGTDTQYF. In DNA, the CDR3 is TGCAGCGTAGAACAGGGGGCAGGGACAGATACGCAGTATTTT. The gene calls are TRBV29-1 and TRBJ2-3; 9 bases map to TRBD1. The CDR3 runs to 14 residues. The germline V gene has CDR1 SQVTM and CDR2 ANQGSEA. Trimming cost V 6 bases and J 3 bases; bases outside gene matches: 7.

Ten or more counts support this clonotype. This chain connects TRBV10-3 to TRBJ2-3; TRBD2 is a possible D gene (6 bases). The V gene's germline CDR1 is ENHRY and CDR2 SYGVKD. The CDR3 sequence is 15 residues long. The V end lost 0 bases, the J end lost 2 bases, and 9 bases lay between the germline ends. CDR3 residues: CAISESGGDTDTQYF. The CDR3 region has the DNA TGTGCCATCAGTGAGTCAGGAGGGGACACAGATACGCAGTATTTT.

This clonotype has more than one count but fewer than ten. V gene TRBV4-2 combines with J gene TRBJ2-1; D might be TRBD1 or TRBD2, each matching 5 bases. Trimming removed 3 bases at V and 1 base at J, with 16 bases between. Germline V lookup: CDR1 LGHNA, CDR2 YNFKEQ. This CDR3 has 17 amino acids. CDR3: CASSHSGSRGSYNEQFF. DNA of the CDR3: TGTGCCAGCAGCCATAGTGGATCGAGGGGTTCCTACAATGAGCAGTTCTTC.

This clonotype was seen a handful of times. The genes are TRBV10-2 and TRBJ2-3; D uncertain. Looked up from germline, CDR1 is WSHSY and CDR2 is SAAADI. Trimming took 8 bases from V and 2 from J, leaving 17 bases between them. This CDR3 has 15 amino acids. DNA for the CDR3: TGCGCCAGCCTCCTGCCCACCTTAAACACAGATACGCAGTATTTT. Encoded protein: CASLLPTLNTDTQYF.

This clonotype was seen a few times. The chain joins TRBV20-1 to TRBJ1-1; D unresolved. Trimming left V 5 bases short and J 4 bases short, with 11 bases between. There are 12 residues in the CDR3. Germline CDR1 DFQATT, CDR2 SNEGSKA (reference sequence). The CDR3 sequence is CSAQVSGTEAFF. The CDR3 nucleotides read TGCAGTGCTCAGGTTTCGGGCACTGAAGCTTTCTTT.

The chain joins TRBV25-1 to TRBJ2-7; 9 bases are shared with TRBD1. The CDR3 has 15 amino acids. From germline, CDR1 is MGHDK and CDR2 SYGVNS. The trim removed 3 bases at V and 4 bases at J, leaving 7 bases unmatched. CDR3 in amino acids: CASSEPRQGGYEQYF. For the CDR3, the DNA is TGTGCCAGCAGTGAGCCGAGACAGGGGGGGTACGAGCAGTACTTC.

The rearrangement uses TRBV20-1 and TRBJ2-1; D gene uncertain. Germline CDR1 and CDR2: DFQATT and SNEGSKA (reference sequence). V dropped 7 bases and J dropped 4 bases, with 14 bases sitting between them. This CDR3 contains 13 residues. CDR3 sequence: CSVGGEVYNEQFF. CDR3 nucleotides: TGCAGTGTTGGCGGAGAAGTGTACAATGAGCAGTTCTTC.

The chain carries TRBV29-1 and TRBJ1-1; a weak D match, TRBD1 (5 bases). Germline CDR1 SQVTM, CDR2 ANQGSEA. There are 10 residues in the CDR3. V was cut by 3 bases and J by 7 bases, with 6 bases left in between. The CDR3 reads CSVERGEAFF. The CDR3, as DNA: TGCAGCGTTGAGAGGGGTGAAGCTTTCTTT.

This clonotype was recorded at least ten times. This sequence joins TRBV20-1 and TRBJ2-5; D uncertain. Per germline, CDR1 DFQATT and CDR2 SNEGSKA (reference sequence). This CDR3 is 13 amino acids long. Trimming left V 6 bases short and J 2 bases short, with 13 bases between. CDR3 in DNA: TGCAGTGCCCCCCGGCGAGAACAAGAGACCCAGTACTTC. Protein product: CSAPRREQETQYF.

This clonotype occurred many times. The CDR3 here is CSSDREYNEQFF. CDR3 sequence (DNA): TGCAGTAGTGACAGGGAATACAATGAGCAGTTCTTC. V gene TRBV29-1 combines with J gene TRBJ2-1; TRBD1 agrees at 7 bases. CDR3 length equals 12 residues. Per the germline V gene, CDR1 is SQVTM and CDR2 is ANQGSEA.

This clonotype was counted ten times or more. The CDR3 loop is CASSRSSGSLAKNIQYF. CDR3 nucleotides: TGTGCCAGCAGCCGTAGTAGCGGATCACTAGCCAAAAACATTCAGTACTTC. The chain joins TRBV7-2 to TRBJ2-4; tentatively, D is TRBD2 (6 bases). Germline CDR1 reads SGHTA; CDR2 reads FQGNSA. This CDR3 comprises 17 residues. V gave up 5 bases and J gave up 0 bases, with 17 bases separating them.

The chain combines TRBV6-2 or TRBV6-3 with TRBJ2-7; 8 nucleotides align to TRBD1. J was trimmed by 4 bases and V by 7 bases; bases with no gene match: 6. Germline V lookup: CDR1 MNHEY, CDR2 SVGEGT. The CDR3 has 13 amino acids. The chain's CDR3 is CASMPGTGYEQYF. The CDR3 DNA reads TGTGCCAGCATGCCCGGGACAGGTTACGAGCAGTACTTC.

V usage is TRBV10-3 and J usage is TRBJ2-3, with D unresolved. The germline CDR1 and CDR2 sequences are ENHRY and SYGVKD. The germline V and J ends were trimmed by 2 bases and 0 bases, with 12 bases remaining between them. This CDR3 spans 16 amino acids. CDR3 sequence (DNA): TGTGCCATCAGTGAGGGGCCAGGAAAAAGCACAGATACGCAGTATTTT. Translated: CAISEGPGKSTDTQYF.

The gene calls are TRBV4-3 and TRBJ2-1; 8 nucleotides line up with TRBD2. This CDR3 region has 15 residues. The germline gives CDR1 LGHNA, CDR2 YSLEER. J was trimmed by 6 bases and V by 0 bases; bases with no gene match: 4. In nucleotides, the CDR3 is TGCGCCAGCAGCCAAGAACTAGCGGTTGCCAATGAGCAGTTCTTC. Encoded protein: CASSQELAVANEQFF.

This clonotype showed up just a few times. J is TRBJ1-1 and V is TRBV4-3; D is undetermined. This CDR3 spans 13 amino acids. Between the trimmed V and J ends, which lost 4 bases and 4 bases, there was a span of 10 bases. Germline values: CDR1 LGHNA, CDR2 YSLEER. Written as DNA, the CDR3 is TGCGCCAGCAGCCGGTCGGTTCCCACTGAAGCTTTCTTT. This translates into CASSRSVPTEAFF.

The chain carries TRBV25-1 and TRBJ1-5; D unresolved. Trimming cost V 10 bases and J 7 bases, with 14 bases left between them. The CDR3 runs 12 residues. Germline V lookup: CDR1 MGHDK, CDR2 SYGVNS. The CDR3 region is CATLVGSQPQHF. CDR3 DNA sequence: TGTGCCACCCTCGTGGGAAGCCAGCCCCAGCATTTT.

This clonotype was seen only once. This rearrangement joins TRBV4-3 to TRBJ2-2, with 8 bases matching TRBD2. CDR1 LGHNA and CDR2 YSLEER come from the germline V gene. V gave up 4 bases and J gave up 2 bases; unmatched junction bases: 9. The CDR3 runs 17 residues. The CDR3 is CASSRSLAEINTGELFF. As DNA, the CDR3 is TGCGCCAGCAGCCGATCACTAGCGGAGATAAACACCGGGGAGCTGTTTTTT.

The chain combines TRBV20-1 with TRBJ2-3, with TRBD2 matching over 10 bases. V gave up 6 bases and J gave up 1 base; unmatched junction bases: 13. Per germline, CDR1 DFQATT and CDR2 SNEGSKA (reference sequence). The length of the CDR3 is 17 residues. DNA of the CDR3: TGCAGTGCCCCGAAGGGAAGCGGGAGGGTGCGCACAGATACGCAGTATTTT. This translates into CSAPKGSGRVRTDTQYF.

The table lists this clonotype with many counts. The chain uses TRBV30 and TRBJ1-6, with a weak D call TRBD1 (6 bases). The length of the CDR3 is 14 residues. Looked up from germline, CDR1 is GTSNPN and CDR2 is SVGIG (reference sequence). Trimming stripped 0 bases from V and 6 bases from J, with 9 bases between. CDR3: CAWSVQGGNSPLHF. Here the CDR3 DNA reads TGTGCCTGGAGTGTACAGGGAGGTAATTCACCCCTCCACTTT.

This clonotype came up a few times. The chain recombines TRBV3-1 with TRBJ2-3; 8 bases are a match to TRBD2. This CDR3 has 16 amino acids. After removal of 5 bases from V and 5 bases from J, the junction contained 12 bases not matched to a gene. Germline assignment: CDR1 LGHDT and CDR2 YNNKEL (reference sequence). The CDR3 region is CASSYNSQTSGDTQYF. The CDR3 DNA follows: TGTGCCAGCAGCTACAACAGTCAAACTAGCGGAGATACGCAGTATTTT.

The rearrangement links TRBV12-3 or TRBV12-4 to TRBJ2-5; the match to TRBD1 covers 8 bases. V lost 8 bases and J lost 2; bases outside the gene matches: 10. The CDR3 runs to 15 residues. The CDR3 nucleotides read TGTGCCAGCTCCTCCCGGGACAGGAGTCAAGAGACCCAGTACTTC. Translating it yields CASSSRDRSQETQYF.

This chain joins TRBV21-1 and TRBJ1-2; the table calls TRBD1, which could not be checked here. TRBV21-1 counts as a pseudogene. CDR3 size: 17 residues. In DNA form, the CDR3 reads TGTGCCAGCAGCAAAGAATTCCGGGCTTTATGGATGGGTGGCTACACCTTC. Translated, it gives CASSKEFRALWMGGYTF.

There are a few counts of this clonotype. The rearrangement uses TRBV10-3 and TRBJ1-6; D is unresolved. The CDR3 extends over 12 amino acids. V was cut by 5 bases and J by 7 bases, with 6 bases left in between. Germline V gives CDR1 ENHRY, CDR2 SYGVKD. In DNA form, the CDR3 reads TGTGCCATCAGTCCGGGAAATTCACCCCTCCACTTT. This encodes CAISPGNSPLHF.

The chain links TRBV11-1 to TRBJ1-2; D ambiguous. The CDR3 totals 15 residues. Per the germline V gene, CDR1 is SGHAT and CDR2 is FQDESV (reference sequence). V lost 3 bases and J lost 0, with 11 bases in between. CDR3 region: CASSLSDGANYGYTF. CDR3 nucleotide sequence: TGTGCCAGCAGCTTGTCGGACGGAGCTAACTATGGCTACACCTTC.

V gene TRBV7-8 combines with J gene TRBJ2-7, with 9 bases identical to TRBD2. Germline CDR1 and CDR2: SGHVS and FQNEAQ. J gave up 6 bases and V 5 bases, and 20 bases lay outside the gene matches. The CDR3 spans 18 residues. CDR3 sequence (DNA): TGTGCCAGCAGCCAAGGTCGGGTTGGGCAGCGGGGGGCTTCCGAGCAGTACTTC. It specifies CASSQGRVGQRGASEQYF.

This clonotype came up a few times. The rearrangement joins TRBV18 to TRBJ1-4; possible D gene TRBD1, 5 bases. Germline CDR1 KGHSH, CDR2 LQKENI. Between the trimmed V and J ends, which lost 0 bases and 7 bases, there was a span of 15 bases. The CDR3 has 16 amino acids. CDR3 DNA sequence: TGTGCCAGCTCACCACCAGCAGGACACCGCGGTGAAAAACTGTTTTTT. Residues: CASSPPAGHRGEKLFF. Full variable domain (outside the CDR3, taken from reference TRBV18 and TRBJ1-4): NAGVMQNPRHLVRRRGQEARLRCSPMKGHSHVYWYRQLPEEGLKFMVYLQKENIIDESGMPKERFSAEFPKEGPSILRIQQVVRGDSAAYFCASSPPAGHRGEKLFFGSGTQLSVL.

The gene calls are TRBV7-2 and TRBJ2-1; maybe TRBD2 (5 bases). Germline V gives CDR1 SGHTA, CDR2 FQGNSA. The V end was cut by 7 bases, the J end by 8 bases, with 15 bases between. The CDR3 is 13 residues long. CDR3 residues: CASTGGPPHEQFF. The CDR3 DNA reads TGTGCCAGCACCGGAGGCCCCCCCCATGAGCAGTTCTTC.